This TCR beta chain was recovered during a study of T cell responses to AZD1222 COVID-19 vaccine. Produced via immunoSEQ multiplex PCR; TCRdb's table is partial and in-frame only. The table shows about 130,000 clones, with roughly 93% occurring only once. The ends were cut back, 0 bases at V and 1 base at J, with 12 bases in the middle. From germline, CDR1 is GTSNPN and CDR2 SVGIG (reference sequence). The CDR3 length is 15 residues. The material sequenced was peripheral blood, taken on day 0 of AZD1222 vaccination. This TCR was recovered from an adult in good health. V gene TRBV30 combines with J gene TRBJ2-5; no reliable D call. CDR3 nucleotides: TGTGCCTGGAGTGTTGGGAAGCGACTCCAAGAGACCCAGTACTTC. Translation gives CAWSVGKRLQETQYF.